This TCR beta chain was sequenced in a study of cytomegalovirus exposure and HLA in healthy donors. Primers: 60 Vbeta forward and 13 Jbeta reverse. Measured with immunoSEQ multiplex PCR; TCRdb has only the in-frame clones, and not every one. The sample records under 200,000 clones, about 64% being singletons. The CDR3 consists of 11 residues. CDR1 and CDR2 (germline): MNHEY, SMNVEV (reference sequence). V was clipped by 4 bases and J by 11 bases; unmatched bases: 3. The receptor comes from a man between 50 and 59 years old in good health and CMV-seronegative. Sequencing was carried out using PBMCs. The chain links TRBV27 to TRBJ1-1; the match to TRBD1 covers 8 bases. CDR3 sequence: CASSSRGQAFF. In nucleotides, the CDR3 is TGTGCCAGCAGTTCCAGGGGGCAGGCTTTCTTT.